This T cell receptor beta chain was found in a study of cytotoxic CD8 clonotypes in ibrutinib-treated CLL. Study context: 24 partial and 2 complete responses; at median roughly 6 years, 14 remitted, about twelve progressed.

The V end was cut by 4 bases, the J end by 0 bases, with 8 bases between. The germline gives CDR1 SGHDT, CDR2 YYEEEE. The CDR3 runs to 14 residues. Data came from immunoSEQ multiplex PCR; TCRdb stores just in-frame clones and leaves some out. Among 200,000 to 250,000 clones, 60% to 80% were seen once, and the ten largest hold around 5.9%. Findings and caveats of the study: Patients had baseline clonality above age-matched healthy donors, and this clonality moved with circulating CD8+ T-cell counts.

With respect to this clone: Its antigen remains unknown.

Sequenced here: PBMCs, sampled after 12 months of ibrutinib treatment. This chain uses TRBV5-6 with TRBJ1-3; no clear D. This TCR was sampled from a human donor with chronic lymphocytic leukemia. CDR3: CASSLGSSGNTIYF. The CDR3 bases are TGTGCCAGCAGCCTAGGGAGCTCTGGAAACACCATATATTTT.